The clone carrying this T cell receptor (beta chain) was found a few times. What it binds is not known. This entry belongs to a study of T-cell reconstitution after alpha-beta-depleted transplantation in children. Study-level points and caveats: One year post-transplant, T-cell counts and diversity were largely derived from T cells produced anew. The study reportedly traced alpha-beta T cells about two months after transplant to several hundred expanded graft clones. After transplant, high TCRbeta diversity at day 60 in some patients arose from surviving recipient T cells and thymic progenitors.

The TCRbeta library incorporated unique molecular identifiers. TCRdb passed the PCR reads through MiXCR, listing each CDR3 protein once. The table includes around 440,000 distinct CDR3 sequences, 15% to 20% detected once. CDR3 length: 13 amino acids. V lost 1 base to trimming and J lost 6 bases, with 8 bases between them. Germline V gene lookup returns CDR1 SGHRS and CDR2 YFSETQ. This TCR came from a boy younger than two who had a stem cell transplant for Wiskott-Aldrich syndrome, so the T cells may come from the graft donor. The rearrangement joins TRBV5-1 to TRBJ2-1, with D unresolved. The sample was PBMCs, mostly from graft donor cells, taken 360 days after TCRalphabeta/CD19-depleted stem cell transplant. The CDR3 DNA reads TGCGCCAGCAGCTTGATCACCGGCAATGAGCAGTTCTTC. It encodes CASSLITGNEQFF.